This is a list of T cell receptor beta chains from one sample in a study of radiotherapy plus CTLA-4 blockade in lung cancer. Method: immunoSEQ multiplex PCR; TCRdb's copy keeps in-frame clones and lacks some. The table records about 62,000 clones, roughly 76% of them present only once. The specimen was peripheral blood, collected from a patient treated with radiotherapy plus ipilimumab. These receptors originate from a human donor with non-small cell lung cancer who had a complete response to radiotherapy plus ipilimumab. Both conserved end residues are part of each CDR3. The D gene is left open where the match is weak. The listing skips clone size in some rows; elsewhere it reads once, few, many or a size class.

j_call: TRBJ1-1
v_call: TRBV6-6
d_call: -
clone_size: -
cdr3_aa: CASSSREGGGTEAFF
cdr3_nt: TGTGCCAGCAGTTCCCGGGAGGGAGGAGGAACTGAAGCTTTCTTT

j_call: TRBJ2-7
v_call: TRBV12-5
d_call: -
clone_size: -
cdr3_aa: CASGLVPSEQYF
cdr3_nt: TGTGCTAGTGGTTTGGTACCGAGCGAGCAGTACTTC

j_call: TRBJ2-1
v_call: TRBV5-1
d_call: TRBD2
clone_size: once
cdr3_aa: CASSLRGLAADEQFF
cdr3_nt: TGCGCCAGCAGCCTCCGAGGACTAGCGGCGGATGAGCAGTTCTTC

j_call: TRBJ1-1
v_call: TRBV6-4
d_call: -
clone_size: -
cdr3_aa: CASSVSVNTEAFF
cdr3_nt: TGTGCCAGCAGTGTTTCGGTGAACACTGAAGCTTTCTTT

j_call: TRBJ1-5
v_call: TRBV2
d_call: TRBD1
clone_size: once
cdr3_aa: CASSAGTANQPQHF
cdr3_nt: TGTGCCAGCAGTGCTGGGACAGCAAATCAGCCCCAGCATTTT

j_call: TRBJ1-2
v_call: TRBV19
d_call: -
clone_size: -
cdr3_aa: CASSDQTGIYGYTF
cdr3_nt: TGTGCCAGTAGTGACCAAACAGGCATCTATGGCTACACCTTC

j_call: TRBJ1-2
v_call: TRBV6-5
d_call: TRBD1
clone_size: once
cdr3_aa: CASRPTGGGGYTF
cdr3_nt: TGTGCCAGCAGACCGACAGGGGGCGGTGGCTACACCTTC

j_call: TRBJ2-3
v_call: TRBV19
d_call: TRBD2
clone_size: -
cdr3_aa: CASMRREGSDTQYF
cdr3_nt: TGTGCCAGTATGCGGCGGGAGGGGTCAGATACGCAGTATTTT

j_call: TRBJ2-2
v_call: TRBV19
d_call: TRBD1
clone_size: medium-sized
cdr3_aa: CASSQLAGTGETGELFF
cdr3_nt: TGTGCCAGTAGCCAATTGGCCGGGACAGGAGAAACCGGGGAGCTGTTTTTT

j_call: TRBJ2-1
v_call: TRBV19
d_call: TRBD1
clone_size: -
cdr3_aa: CASSTLGTGVNEQFF
cdr3_nt: TGTGCCAGTAGTACCCTTGGGACAGGGGTAAATGAGCAGTTCTTC

j_call: TRBJ2-7
v_call: TRBV5-8
d_call: -
clone_size: once
cdr3_aa: CASSLSADSYEQYF
cdr3_nt: TGTGCCAGCAGCTTATCCGCGGACTCCTACGAGCAGTACTTC

j_call: TRBJ1-3
v_call: TRBV4-1
d_call: -
clone_size: -
cdr3_aa: CASSQPQGTGNTIYF
cdr3_nt: TGCGCCAGCAGCCAACCTCAGGGGACAGGAAACACCATATATTTT

j_call: TRBJ2-7
v_call: TRBV2
d_call: TRBD1
clone_size: -
cdr3_aa: CASNPGTGIYEQYF
cdr3_nt: TGTGCCAGCAACCCCGGGACAGGGATCTACGAGCAGTACTTC

j_call: TRBJ2-7
v_call: TRBV6-6
d_call: TRBD1
clone_size: -
cdr3_aa: CASTETGSGEQYF
cdr3_nt: TGTGCCAGCACCGAGACAGGGTCTGGGGAGCAGTACTTC

j_call: TRBJ1-2
v_call: TRBV6-5
d_call: -
clone_size: -
cdr3_aa: CASSPGRNYGYTF
cdr3_nt: TGTGCCAGCAGCCCGGGTAGAAACTATGGCTACACCTTC

j_call: TRBJ1-6
v_call: TRBV19
d_call: -
clone_size: -
cdr3_aa: CASSFTAYNSPLHF
cdr3_nt: TGTGCCAGTAGCTTTACTGCTTATAATTCACCCCTCCACTTT

j_call: TRBJ2-3
v_call: TRBV6-1
d_call: TRBD2
clone_size: -
cdr3_aa: CASRYKRGGADTQYF
cdr3_nt: TGTGCCAGCAGGTACAAGCGGGGGGGAGCAGATACGCAGTATTTT

j_call: TRBJ2-1
v_call: TRBV2
d_call: TRBD2
clone_size: -
cdr3_aa: CASSETGLAASPRQFF
cdr3_nt: TGTGCCAGCAGTGAAACCGGACTAGCGGCCTCCCCGCGGCAGTTCTTC

j_call: TRBJ2-5
v_call: TRBV7-9
d_call: -
clone_size: once
cdr3_aa: CASSLPIQGKRETQYF
cdr3_nt: TGTGCCAGCAGCCTTCCCATCCAGGGGAAGCGGGAGACCCAGTACTTC

j_call: TRBJ1-6
v_call: TRBV6-1
d_call: -
clone_size: -
cdr3_aa: CASSPFRTYNSPLHF
cdr3_nt: TGTGCCAGCAGCCCTTTTAGAACCTATAATTCACCCCTCCACTTT

j_call: TRBJ2-7
v_call: TRBV19
d_call: -
clone_size: -
cdr3_aa: CASSIDGAYEQYF
cdr3_nt: TGTGCCAGTAGTATAGACGGGGCCTACGAGCAGTACTTC

j_call: TRBJ2-7
v_call: TRBV28
d_call: TRBD1
clone_size: -
cdr3_aa: CASSQPRTGIEGQYF
cdr3_nt: TGTGCCAGCAGTCAACCCCGGACAGGGATAGAAGGGCAGTACTTC

j_call: TRBJ1-2
v_call: TRBV4-3
d_call: -
clone_size: -
cdr3_aa: CASTPQVSSLHGYTF
cdr3_nt: TGCGCCAGCACCCCCCAAGTATCCAGTCTTCACGGCTACACCTTC

j_call: TRBJ1-4
v_call: TRBV28
d_call: -
clone_size: -
cdr3_aa: CASSRKGATNEKLFF
cdr3_nt: TGTGCCAGCAGTAGAAAGGGGGCAACTAATGAAAAACTGTTTTTT

j_call: TRBJ2-5
v_call: TRBV7-9
d_call: TRBD2
clone_size: -
cdr3_aa: CASSLSGGKETQYF
cdr3_nt: TGTGCCAGCAGCCTCAGCGGGGGAAAGGAGACCCAGTACTTC

j_call: TRBJ1-2
v_call: TRBV5-5
d_call: -
clone_size: few
cdr3_aa: CASSLEYRANYGYTF
cdr3_nt: TGTGCCAGCAGCTTAGAATACAGGGCTAACTATGGCTACACCTTC

j_call: TRBJ2-4
v_call: TRBV30
d_call: -
clone_size: -
cdr3_aa: CAWSGSSRGQTLAKNIQYF
cdr3_nt: TGTGCCTGGAGTGGAAGTTCCAGGGGACAAACGTTAGCCAAAAACATTCAGTACTTC

j_call: TRBJ1-1
v_call: TRBV7-2
d_call: -
clone_size: -
cdr3_aa: CASSPGRGEGGAFF
cdr3_nt: TGTGCCAGCAGCCCAGGCCGGGGAGAGGGAGGAGCTTTCTTT

j_call: TRBJ1-1
v_call: TRBV7-2
d_call: TRBD1
clone_size: -
cdr3_aa: CASSPPDRGRAFF
cdr3_nt: TGTGCCAGCAGTCCACCCGACAGGGGACGAGCTTTCTTT

j_call: TRBJ1-3
v_call: TRBV30
d_call: TRBD1
clone_size: -
cdr3_aa: CAWSRKGQGFGNTIYF
cdr3_nt: TGTGCCTGGAGTCGTAAGGGACAGGGCTTTGGAAACACCATATATTTT

j_call: TRBJ1-4
v_call: TRBV19
d_call: -
clone_size: -
cdr3_aa: CASRYGRFNEKLFF
cdr3_nt: TGTGCCAGTCGGTATGGGAGATTTAATGAAAAACTGTTTTTT

j_call: TRBJ2-7
v_call: TRBV19
d_call: TRBD1
clone_size: few
cdr3_aa: CASSRDRGPYEQYF
cdr3_nt: TGTGCCAGTAGTCGGGACAGGGGGCCCTACGAGCAGTACTTC

j_call: TRBJ1-2
v_call: TRBV25-1
d_call: -
clone_size: -
cdr3_aa: CASSEGGTNYGYTF
cdr3_nt: TGTGCCAGCAGTGAAGGCGGCACCAACTATGGCTACACCTTC

j_call: TRBJ2-2
v_call: TRBV27
d_call: -
clone_size: -
cdr3_aa: CASSYRTLNSNTGELFF
cdr3_nt: TGTGCCAGCAGTTATCGGACACTCAATTCGAACACCGGGGAGCTGTTTTTT

j_call: TRBJ2-7
v_call: TRBV5-5
d_call: -
clone_size: -
cdr3_aa: CASSSRIGGSGSYEQYF
cdr3_nt: TGTGCCAGCAGCTCGCGCATAGGAGGGAGTGGGTCCTACGAGCAGTACTTC

j_call: TRBJ2-7
v_call: TRBV28
d_call: TRBD2
clone_size: few
cdr3_aa: CASSLALGGEASYEQYF
cdr3_nt: TGTGCCAGCAGTTTAGCCTTGGGGGGGGAGGCCTCCTACGAGCAGTACTTC

j_call: TRBJ1-1
v_call: TRBV18
d_call: -
clone_size: once
cdr3_aa: CASSPHKNTEAFF
cdr3_nt: TGTGCCAGCTCACCACATAAGAACACTGAAGCTTTCTTT

j_call: TRBJ2-7
v_call: TRBV19
d_call: TRBD2
clone_size: once
cdr3_aa: CASSRIVLTSRPLSYEQYF
cdr3_nt: TGTGCCAGTAGTAGAATTGTTCTGACTAGCCGGCCCCTATCCTACGAGCAGTACTTC

j_call: TRBJ2-5
v_call: TRBV6-5
d_call: TRBD2
clone_size: -
cdr3_aa: CASSYSGTSQETQYF
cdr3_nt: TGTGCCAGCAGTTACTCCGGGACTAGCCAAGAGACCCAGTACTTC

j_call: TRBJ2-2
v_call: TRBV6-5
d_call: TRBD1
clone_size: -
cdr3_aa: CASRHDRGGTGELFF
cdr3_nt: TGTGCCAGCAGGCATGACAGGGGTGGGACCGGGGAGCTGTTTTTT

j_call: TRBJ2-2
v_call: TRBV19
d_call: TRBD2
clone_size: -
cdr3_aa: CASLTSGYSTGELFF
cdr3_nt: TGTGCCAGTTTGACTAGCGGTTACTCCACCGGGGAGCTGTTTTTT

j_call: TRBJ2-2
v_call: TRBV13
d_call: TRBD1
clone_size: -
cdr3_aa: CASSTFFRDSELFF
cdr3_nt: TGTGCCAGCAGCACGTTTTTCCGGGACAGCGAGCTGTTTTTT

j_call: TRBJ2-7
v_call: TRBV6-5
d_call: -
clone_size: -
cdr3_aa: CASSRNAGYEQYF
cdr3_nt: TGTGCCAGCAGTAGAAACGCAGGTTACGAGCAGTACTTC

j_call: TRBJ1-5
v_call: TRBV6-1
d_call: -
clone_size: -
cdr3_aa: CASSEANGRNQPQHF
cdr3_nt: TGTGCCAGCAGTGAAGCTAACGGTCGCAATCAGCCCCAGCATTTT

j_call: TRBJ1-2
v_call: TRBV7-9
d_call: -
clone_size: -
cdr3_aa: CASSPPYYGYTF
cdr3_nt: TGTGCCAGCAGCCCCCCATACTATGGCTACACCTTC

j_call: TRBJ1-5
v_call: TRBV19
d_call: -
clone_size: -
cdr3_aa: CASSIRLDNGNQPQHF
cdr3_nt: TGTGCCAGTAGTATAAGATTGGACAACGGCAATCAGCCCCAGCATTTT

j_call: TRBJ2-2
v_call: TRBV14
d_call: -
clone_size: -
cdr3_aa: CASSQATANTGELFF
cdr3_nt: TGTGCCAGCAGCCAGGCGACAGCGAACACCGGGGAGCTGTTTTTT

j_call: TRBJ2-7
v_call: TRBV25-1
d_call: -
clone_size: -
cdr3_aa: CASDSRGQGIYEQYF
cdr3_nt: TGTGCCAGCGATTCGCGGGGGCAGGGAATCTACGAGCAGTACTTC

j_call: TRBJ2-7
v_call: TRBV7-2
d_call: -
clone_size: -
cdr3_aa: CASSSFNSGEQYF
cdr3_nt: TGTGCCAGCAGCTCCTTTAACTCTGGCGAGCAGTACTTC

j_call: TRBJ2-1
v_call: TRBV7-2
d_call: TRBD2
clone_size: -
cdr3_aa: CASSQTSGGYNEQFF
cdr3_nt: TGTGCCAGCAGCCAGACTAGCGGGGGGTACAATGAGCAGTTCTTC

j_call: TRBJ2-1
v_call: TRBV7-2
d_call: TRBD2
clone_size: once
cdr3_aa: CASSPNQAGGSLGGFF
cdr3_nt: TGTGCCAGCAGCCCCAATCAAGCGGGGGGGTCCCTCGGGGGGTTCTTC

j_call: TRBJ2-3
v_call: TRBV6-5
d_call: -
clone_size: -
cdr3_aa: CASSRGGGGPDTQYF
cdr3_nt: TGTGCCAGCAGCCGAGGGGGGGGCGGCCCAGATACGCAGTATTTT